Shown below are 28 T cell receptor beta chains from a single sample sequenced in a study of blood T cell repertoires in COVID-19. Assay used: immunoSEQ multiplex PCR; TCRdb lists only in-frame clones, some missing. This sample carries roughly 330,000 clones, 80% to 90% of them seen once, and the ten largest clones take 6.4%. Sequencing was done on a sample of peripheral blood. These receptors were obtained from a man aged 18 to 29 who had recovered from COVID-19.

V gene TRBV20-1 combines with J gene TRBJ2-7; D possibly corresponds to TRBD2 (5 bases). Trimming cost V 3 bases and J 4 bases, with 13 bases left between them. CDR3 length: 13 residues. Germline CDR1 reads DFQATT; CDR2 reads SNEGSKA (reference sequence). The DNA of the CDR3 is TGCAGTGCTAGTCGGCTAGCCTCATACGAGCAGTACTTC. Translating it yields CSASRLASYEQYF.

The CDR3 sequence: CASSTGHGNTIYF. Here the CDR3 DNA reads TGTGCCAGCAGCACCGGACACGGAAACACCATATATTTT. This rearrangement joins TRBV11-2 to TRBJ1-3, with TRBD1 as a possible D gene (5 bases). Germline values: CDR1 SGHAT, CDR2 FQNNGV. The ends were cut back, 5 bases at V and 4 bases at J, with 9 bases in the middle. CDR3 size: 13 residues.

The chain carries TRBV5-1 and TRBJ1-2; D call uncertain. The CDR3 runs 15 residues. Germline CDR1 is SGHRS and CDR2 is YFSETQ. Trimming pared 4 bases from V and 3 bases from J, leaving 16 bases between. CDR3 nucleotides: TGCGCCAGCAGCCCTGGGGTGGCCGGGGACTATGGCTACACCTTC. This translates into CASSPGVAGDYGYTF.

The J gene is TRBJ1-1, the V gene TRBV6-6, with D unclear. The CDR3 length is 14 residues. Between the trimmed V and J ends, which lost 3 bases and 1 base, there was a span of 9 bases. The germline CDR1 and CDR2 sequences are MNHNY and SVGAGI (reference sequence). In DNA form, the CDR3 reads TGTGCCAGCAGTTATCCAGAACCGAACACTGAAGCTTTCTTT. Protein product: CASSYPEPNTEAFF.

The V call is TRBV7-6, the J call TRBJ1-3; the D gene is possibly TRBD1 (5 bases). From germline, CDR1 is SGHVS and CDR2 FNYEAQ. V lost 2 bases and J 3 bases, leaving 11 bases between the germline ends. The CDR3 runs 15 residues. CDR3 DNA sequence: TGTGCCAGCAGCTTAAATAGGGGTTTTGGAAACACCATATATTTT. It encodes CASSLNRGFGNTIYF.

V is TRBV5-4 and J is TRBJ2-5; 7 bases line up with TRBD2. Germline V gene data show CDR1 as SGHNT and CDR2 as YYREEE (reference sequence). V shed 4 bases, J shed 3 bases, and the junction held 3 bases outside the gene matches. The CDR3 is 13 amino acids. CDR3 residues: CASSPGLEETQYF. The DNA for the CDR3 is TGTGCCAGCAGCCCCGGACTAGAAGAGACCCAGTACTTC. The full variable domain, in which reference TRBV5-4 and TRBJ2-5 provide the parts outside the CDR3, is ETGVTQSPTHLIKTRGQQVTLRCSSQSGHNTVSWYQQALGQGPQFIFQYYREEENGRGNFPPRFSGLQFPNYSSELNVNALELDDSALYLCASSPGLEETQYFGPGTRLLVL.

The chain joins TRBV5-4 to TRBJ2-1; 7 bases match TRBD1. This CDR3 comprises 15 residues. The germline CDR1 and CDR2 sequences are SGHNT and YYREEE (reference sequence). V gave up 2 bases and J gave up 0 bases; unmatched junction bases: 2. The CDR3 DNA sequence: TGTGCCAGCAGCTTACGGGACAGCTCCTACAATGAGCAGTTCTTC. This translates into CASSLRDSSYNEQFF. Full variable domain (rest looked up from reference TRBV5-4 and TRBJ2-1): ETGVTQSPTHLIKTRGQQVTLRCSSQSGHNTVSWYQQALGQGPQFIFQYYREEENGRGNFPPRFSGLQFPNYSSELNVNALELDDSALYLCASSLRDSSYNEQFFGPGTRLTVL.

The chain joins TRBV15 to TRBJ2-1, with D possibly matching TRBD1 (5 bases). The CDR3 is made up of 17 amino acids. The V gene lost 0 bases and the J gene lost 5 bases, with 17 bases spanning the gap. Germline V lookup: CDR1 LNHNV, CDR2 YYDKDF (reference sequence). In DNA, the CDR3 is TGTGCCACCAGCAGAGATTACAGGAGAAACATCGACAATGAGCAGTTCTTC. It is translated as CATSRDYRRNIDNEQFF.

CDR3: CASTGGPSYEQYF. CDR3 DNA: TGTGCCAGTACGGGAGGGCCGTCCTACGAGCAGTACTTC. This rearrangement joins TRBV19 to TRBJ2-7; 8 nucleotides align to TRBD2. Germline CDR1 is LNHDA and CDR2 is SQIVND (reference sequence). V was clipped by 7 bases and J by 1 base; unmatched bases: 3. This CDR3 comprises 13 residues.

This sequence joins TRBV6-5 and TRBJ1-2; 11 nucleotides line up with TRBD1. This CDR3 spans 15 amino acids. CDR1 is MNHEY, CDR2 SVGAGI, per germline. V trimming: 5 bases; J trimming: 4 bases; junction bases outside the gene matches: 6. The CDR3 sequence: CASSPTGQGAYGYTF. CDR3 in DNA: TGTGCCAGCAGTCCCACTGGACAGGGGGCCTATGGCTACACCTTC.

A note on this clone: Other DNA sequences in the sample encode the same CDR3. The chain has TRBV11-2 and TRBJ2-1; D is perhaps TRBD2 (6 bases). The V end lost 5 bases, the J end lost 5 bases, and 10 bases lay between the germline ends. CDR3 size: 13 residues. Looked up from germline, CDR1 is SGHAT and CDR2 is FQNNGV. The CDR3 loop reads CASSRDSHNEQFF. The CDR3 DNA sequence: TGTGCCAGCAGCAGGGACTCGCACAATGAGCAGTTCTTC. Together with reference TRBV11-2 and TRBJ2-1, the CDR3 gives the full variable domain: EAGVAQSPRYKIIEKRQSVAFWCNPISGHATLYWYQQILGQGPKLLIQFQNNGVVDDSQLPKDRFSAERLKGVDSTLKIQPAKLEDSAVYLCASSRDSHNEQFFGPGTRLTVL.

This chain uses TRBV6-2 or TRBV6-3 with TRBJ2-7, with 9 positions matching TRBD2. V trimming: 2 bases; J trimming: 7 bases; junction bases outside the gene matches: 9. The CDR3 is made up of 15 amino acids. From germline, CDR1 is MNHEY and CDR2 SVGEGT. CDR3 nucleotide sequence: TGTGCCAGCAGTTACGGGACTAGCCCCTTTGGAGAGCAGTACTTC. It translates to CASSYGTSPFGEQYF.

This chain uses TRBV18 with TRBJ1-5; D is uncertain. CDR3 length: 16 amino acids. Germline CDR1 KGHSH, CDR2 LQKENI. V was cut by 1 base and J by 2 bases, with 12 bases left in between. CDR3 coding DNA: TGTGCCAGCTCACCACGCAGAACCGGGGGCAATCAGCCCCAGCATTTT. Encoded protein: CASSPRRTGGNQPQHF.

This chain uses TRBV3-1 (or the pseudogene TRBV3-2) with TRBJ1-2; 9 nucleotides line up with TRBD1. CDR3 size: 13 residues. The germline gives CDR1 LGHDT, CDR2 YNNKEL (reference sequence). After removal of 6 bases from V and 8 bases from J, the junction contained 7 bases not matched to a gene. CDR3 nucleotide sequence: TGTGCCAGCAGGGAACAGGGGGCGCGGGGCTACACCTTC. It translates to CASREQGARGYTF.

The chain recombines TRBV5-1 with TRBJ2-4; 9 bases are shared with TRBD1. V shed 5 bases, J shed 3 bases, and the junction held 3 bases outside the gene matches. Per the germline V gene, CDR1 is SGHRS and CDR2 is YFSETQ. This CDR3 comprises 14 residues. CDR3 protein: CASRPGQGKNIQYF. The CDR3 region has the DNA TGCGCCAGCAGACCGGGACAGGGCAAAAACATTCAGTACTTC.

V is TRBV19 and J is TRBJ1-5, with unresolved D. V was clipped by 3 bases and J by 6 bases, with 9 bases between them. There are 13 residues in the CDR3. Germline V gene data show CDR1 as LNHDA and CDR2 as SQIVND (reference sequence). CDR3 residues: CASSIREGQPQHF. The CDR3 region has the DNA TGTGCCAGTAGTATCCGGGAGGGTCAGCCCCAGCATTTT.

The chain couples TRBV29-1 to TRBJ2-5; a weak D match, TRBD2 (5 bases). Between the trimmed V and J ends, which lost 3 bases and 1 base, there was a span of 9 bases. CDR1 is SQVTM and CDR2 is ANQGSEA in the germline V gene. The CDR3 loop spans 13 amino acids. The CDR3 spells CSVDGLAQETQYF. In nucleotides, the CDR3 is TGCAGCGTTGATGGTCTAGCCCAAGAGACCCAGTACTTC.

The V call is TRBV27, the J call TRBJ1-2; 10 nucleotides agree with TRBD1. The CDR3 is made up of 15 amino acids. V gave up 10 bases and J gave up 5 bases; unmatched junction bases: 13. CDR1 and CDR2 (germline): MNHEY, SMNVEV (reference sequence). CDR3 nucleotide sequence: TGTGCCACTACCTCCCCGGGACAGGGGAGGTATGGCTACACCTTC. Translation: CATTSPGQGRYGYTF.

The rearrangement uses TRBV7-2 and TRBJ2-5, with a possible D match to TRBD1 (5 bases). Deletions cut 3 bases from V and 5 bases from J, with 13 bases between. Germline assignment: CDR1 SGHTA and CDR2 FQGNSA. CDR3 length: 14 residues. The CDR3 nucleotides read TGTGCCAGCAGCTTTTGGGGCCTGGGGGAGACCCAGTACTTC. Translated: CASSFWGLGETQYF.

V usage is TRBV3-1 (or the pseudogene TRBV3-2) and J usage is TRBJ1-2; 8 positions agree with TRBD1. V lost 0 bases, J lost 6 bases, and 12 bases stayed unmatched. The CDR3 is 17 residues long. Germline values: CDR1 LGHDT, CDR2 YNNKEL (reference sequence). The CDR3 loop is CASSQEGGAGGRNGYTF. For the CDR3, the DNA is TGTGCCAGCAGCCAAGAAGGGGGGGCAGGGGGCAGGAATGGCTACACCTTC.

The chain joins TRBV7-6 to TRBJ2-1, with a tentative D call TRBD2 (5 bases). The V and J ends lost 1 base and 12 bases respectively, with 10 bases between them. The CDR3 totals 12 residues. Per germline, CDR1 SGHVS and CDR2 FNYEAQ. DNA for the CDR3: TGTGCCAGCAGCTTAGGTGGGAGAGCGCAGTTCTTC. Protein product: CASSLGGRAQFF.

This clone was recorded once. The rearrangement joins TRBV3-1 (or the pseudogene TRBV3-2) to TRBJ2-5, with D maybe TRBD2 (5 bases). V was shortened by 7 bases and J by 4 bases, with 13 bases between the two germline ends. Germline values: CDR1 LGHDT, CDR2 YNNKEL (reference sequence). The CDR3 is made up of 13 amino acids. The CDR3 DNA is TGTGCCAGCACTAAACGGGGAGTAGAGACCCAGTACTTC. Its translation is CASTKRGVETQYF.

V usage is TRBV9 and J usage is TRBJ2-3; 9 bases are a match to TRBD2. The CDR3 length is 16 residues. Looked up from germline, CDR1 is SGDLS and CDR2 is YYNGEE. V lost 4 bases and J lost 4; bases outside the gene matches: 10. The CDR3 loop reads CASSSRLAGSADTQYF. The CDR3 coding sequence is TGTGCCAGCAGCTCCCGTCTAGCGGGGAGCGCAGATACGCAGTATTTT.

The rearrangement links TRBV15 to TRBJ2-7, with D possibly matching TRBD1 (6 bases). The CDR3 is made up of 16 amino acids. Germline V gene data show CDR1 as LNHNV and CDR2 as YYDKDF (reference sequence). Trimming removed 1 base from V and 7 bases from J, with 20 bases in between. This CDR3 reads CATSRVGDTRAAEQYF. The CDR3 DNA reads TGTGCCACCAGCAGAGTGGGGGACACCAGGGCAGCTGAGCAGTACTTC. Looking up the rest from reference TRBV15 and TRBJ2-7 gives the full variable domain: DAMVIQNPRYQVTQFGKPVTLSCSQTLNHNVMYWYQQKSSQAPKLLFHYYDKDFNNEADTPDNFQSRRPNTSFCFLDIRSPGLGDTAMYLCATSRVGDTRAAEQYFGPGTRLTVT.

The chain recombines TRBV6-5 with TRBJ1-1, with 7 bases that match TRBD1. V was clipped by 6 bases and J by 7 bases; unmatched bases: 8. Germline CDR1 and CDR2: MNHEY and SVGAGI. The CDR3 has 13 residues. CDR3 nucleotides: TGTGCCAGCAGACTCGGGACAGCCCGTGAAGCTTTCTTT. It encodes CASRLGTAREAFF.

The rearrangement uses TRBV4-3 and TRBJ2-1; D might be TRBD1 (7 bases). Trimming stripped 4 bases from V and 3 bases from J, with 13 bases between. The CDR3 is made up of 15 amino acids. Germline V gives CDR1 LGHNA, CDR2 YSLEER. The CDR3 loop is CASSRSRGDYNEQFF. The DNA of the CDR3 is TGCGCCAGCAGCCGGAGCAGGGGGGACTACAATGAGCAGTTCTTC.

The sample holds one count of this clone. The chain has TRBV10-3 and TRBJ2-1, with D possibly being TRBD1 (5 bases). The CDR3 is made up of 13 amino acids. Trimming removed 7 bases from V and 5 bases from J, with 12 bases in between. CDR1 is ENHRY, CDR2 SYGVKD, per germline. DNA of the CDR3: TGTGCCATCACCTCTGCAGGGAACAATGAGCAGTTCTTC. It encodes CAITSAGNNEQFF.

In DNA, the CDR3 is TGTGCCAGCAGCCAAGATTCGTCCCCCTACGAGCAGTACTTC. The encoded protein is CASSQDSSPYEQYF. The chain recombines TRBV3-1 (or the pseudogene TRBV3-2) with TRBJ2-7, with D hard to call. Germline V gene lookup returns CDR1 LGHDT and CDR2 YNNKEL (reference sequence). V was shortened by 0 bases and J by 2 bases, with 8 bases between the two germline ends. The length of the CDR3 is 14 residues.